The 7 T cell receptor beta chains below were found in one sample sequenced in a study of T cells in Graves' hyperthyroidism and ophthalmopathy. Amplification targeted TCR beta CDR3 regions from RNA transcripts. TCR CDR3 regions were first amplified by RT-PCR with HTBI primers. Via MiXCR, TCRdb re-called the multiplex PCR reads, giving one row per CDR3 protein. The table has under 250,000 distinct CDR3 sequences, approximately 23% seen once; the top ten hold 35%. The sequenced sample was blood. The source is a woman in her thirties or forties with Graves' ophthalmopathy.

The V gene is TRBV12-3 or TRBV12-4, the J gene TRBJ1-5; the match to TRBD1 covers 10 bases. The CDR3 runs to 18 residues. J lost 7 bases, V lost 0 bases, and 12 bases had no gene match. CDR3 region: CASSLALTATGGDQPQHF. Here the CDR3 DNA reads TGTGCCAGCAGTTTAGCCCTCACTGCGACAGGGGGCGACCAGCCCCAGCATTTT.

The rearrangement joins TRBV28 to TRBJ1-5, with 7 positions matching TRBD1. Germline CDR1 is MDHEN and CDR2 is SYDVKM. CDR3 size: 15 residues. V dropped 3 bases and J dropped 3; count of bases not matched to a gene: 5. The CDR3 nucleotides are TGTGCCAGCAGTTTGATCAGGGGGTTCAATCAGCCCCAGCATTTT. Residues: CASSLIRGFNQPQHF.

This clonotype was picked up many times. The chain recombines TRBV27 with TRBJ1-2, with D unclear. CDR3 length equals 8 residues. The ends were cut back, 10 bases at V and 5 bases at J, with 2 bases in the middle. The V gene's germline CDR1 is MNHEY and CDR2 SMNVEV (reference sequence). This CDR3 is CAKYGYTF. DNA of the CDR3: TGTGCCAAATATGGCTACACCTTC.

This sequence joins TRBV6-1 and TRBJ2-5; the D is unclear. V was clipped by 7 bases and J by 5 bases, with 14 bases between them. The germline CDR1 and CDR2 sequences are MNHNS and SASEGT. This CDR3 is 13 amino acids long. CDR3 region: CASTRSSGETQYF. Written as DNA, the CDR3 is TGTGCCAGCACTCGGAGTTCTGGGGAGACCCAGTACTTC.

At least ten counts were recorded for this clonotype. The genes are TRBV3-1 and TRBJ1-1; the D gene is possibly TRBD1 (6 bases). The germline CDR1 and CDR2 sequences are LGHDT and YNNKEL (reference sequence). The CDR3 is 14 amino acids. V was cut by 1 base and J by 2 bases, with 8 bases left in between. The CDR3 nucleotides read TGTGCCAGCAGCCAAGTACAGGGCAACACTGAAGCTTTCTTT. It is translated as CASSQVQGNTEAFF.

The chain employs TRBV28 and TRBJ2-7; 9 bases fit TRBD1. The CDR3 is 16 residues long. Germline V gene data show CDR1 as MDHEN and CDR2 as SYDVKM. The V and J ends lost 5 bases and 0 bases, in that order; junction bases with no gene match: 8. CDR3 protein: CASSPAGQGRSYEQYF. The CDR3 DNA is TGTGCCAGCAGTCCGGCGGGACAGGGCCGCTCCTACGAGCAGTACTTC.

In this sample, this clonotype turned up many times. The V gene is TRBV20-1, the J gene TRBJ2-5, with D possibly matching TRBD2 (6 bases). Germline CDR1 and CDR2: DFQATT and SNEGSKA (reference sequence). V was clipped by 5 bases and J by 2 bases, with 15 bases between them. The CDR3 sequence is 14 residues long. The DNA for the CDR3 is TGCAGTGCTGCTAAGCGGGTGATTCAAGAGACCCAGTACTTC. It translates to CSAAKRVIQETQYF.